A selection of T cell receptor beta chains follows, all from one sample in a study of spatial heterogeneity in lung cancer. TCRdb re-called the 5' RACE reads with MiXCR, one entry per CDR3 protein. Found here are around 15,000 distinct CDR3 sequences, approximately 6.2% of them singletons; the top ten hold around 20%. This material consisted of lung tumor tissue, taken at surgery. Receptors were obtained from a female donor with early-stage non-small cell lung cancer. Each CDR3 is given without its conserved first and last residue. The order of the fields is V gene, J gene, CDR3 protein.

>TRBV24-1|TRBJ2-5
ATSAQGGETQY
>TRBV28|TRBJ2-3
ASSWRGSDTQY
>TRBV7-9|TRBJ1-2
ASSLGSGEAYGYT
>TRBV4-1|TRBJ1-2
ASSQPTGWYGYT
>TRBV5-1|TRBJ1-3
ASSLRPNSGNTIY
>TRBV18|TRBJ1-4
ASSPRPLTATNEKLF
>TRBV11-1|TRBJ2-4
ASSSRDSKKNIQY
>TRBV11-3|TRBJ2-2
ASSTGLLGGELF
>TRBV20-1|TRBJ1-3
SASQGLGNTIY
>TRBV4-2|TRBJ1-5
ASSQGGAAISNQPQH
>TRBV6-6|TRBJ1-5
ASTRGPGEHQPQH
>TRBV9|TRBJ2-7
ASSVGTGVYEQY
>TRBV5-1|TRBJ2-7
ASSVVRGPYEQY
>TRBV20-1|TRBJ1-4
SVSDSLNEKLF
>TRBV6-1|TRBJ2-2
ASTKDRGRTGELF
>TRBV6-2/TRBV6-3|TRBJ2-1
ASSRTLTEQF
>TRBV20-1|TRBJ2-5
SARVEGLARETQY
>TRBV14|TRBJ2-7
ASSPLRGRDYEQY
>TRBV9|TRBJ2-7
ASSVGSHHEQY
>TRBV5-6|TRBJ2-7
ASSLGELRGSLAYEQY
>TRBV4-2|TRBJ1-5
ASSQETGAQPQH
>TRBV19|TRBJ2-6
ASSTDRGHSGANVLT
>TRBV4-2|TRBJ2-3
ASSQDLAGGTDTQY
>TRBV7-2|TRBJ2-3
ASSLGPGAITDTQY
>TRBV20-1|TRBJ1-2
TTGGENYGYT
>TRBV2|TRBJ2-2
ASGGIGAGELF
>TRBV3-1|TRBJ1-3
ASSQDWTASGNTIY
>TRBV7-3|TRBJ2-6
ASSWGGANVLT
>TRBV19|TRBJ1-5
ASSIERINQPQH
>TRBV4-2|TRBJ2-2
ASSQGTANTGELF
>TRBV20-1|TRBJ1-2
SARGQGAGGYT
>TRBV10-3|TRBJ2-2
AISEAGNTGELF
>TRBV27|TRBJ1-4
ASSRRTGENEKLF
>TRBV7-3|TRBJ2-3
ASSLTPTDTQY
>TRBV6-6|TRBJ2-2
ASTHRGRTGELF
>TRBV27|TRBJ1-2
AAADRGGYGYT
>TRBV6-1|TRBJ1-6
ASIRTGKELPLH
>TRBV28|TRBJ2-7
ASKLGGGTYEQY
>TRBV10-3|TRBJ2-7
AISSVGDTLSYEQY
>TRBV20-1|TRBJ2-5
SARTGAETQY